This T cell receptor (beta chain) was sequenced in a study of blood T cell repertoires in COVID-19. About the study: Specimens from acute and convalescent COVID-19 originated in the United States, Italy and Spain. PBMCs, B-cell-depleted T cells, or T cells were the source of the cDNA or gDNA that made up the material.

Profiled with immunoSEQ multiplex PCR; TCRdb holds only in-frame clones, not every one. In the table there are roughly 190,000 clones, 80% to 90% of which are singletons. Followed over time, Seattle patients had been enrolled while infection was active. The source of this sequence is a woman aged 70-85 years with COVID-19, enrolled during active disease. The sequencing sample was made of peripheral blood.

The CDR3 sequence is CATAPGGRRYEQYF. Here the CDR3 DNA reads TGTGCCACCGCCCCGGGCGGGAGGCGGTACGAGCAGTACTTC. The rearrangement uses TRBV28 and TRBJ2-7, with TRBD2 matching over 8 bases. Germline values: CDR1 MDHEN, CDR2 SYDVKM. V lost 10 bases and J lost 4; bases outside the gene matches: 12. The CDR3 spans 14 residues.